One T cell receptor beta chain is described in this entry. This specimen comes from a study of blood T cell repertoires in COVID-19. The CDR3 consists of 12 residues. CDR1 LNHDA and CDR2 SQIVND come from the germline V gene (reference sequence). V lost 9 bases and J 11 bases, leaving 18 bases between the germline ends. Data came from immunoSEQ multiplex PCR; TCRdb stores just in-frame clones and leaves some out. Counted here are about 210,000 clones, around 81% occurring once; the ten biggest clones make up about 8.9%. The TCR was taken from a woman aged 45-65 years with acute COVID-19. The source material was PBMCs or T cells enriched from blood (not recorded which). The V gene is TRBV19, the J gene TRBJ2-3, with D possibly being TRBD1 (6 bases). This CDR3 is CASTTGPGEQYF. In DNA form, the CDR3 reads TGTGCCAGCACCACAGGGCCAGGCGAGCAGTATTTT.